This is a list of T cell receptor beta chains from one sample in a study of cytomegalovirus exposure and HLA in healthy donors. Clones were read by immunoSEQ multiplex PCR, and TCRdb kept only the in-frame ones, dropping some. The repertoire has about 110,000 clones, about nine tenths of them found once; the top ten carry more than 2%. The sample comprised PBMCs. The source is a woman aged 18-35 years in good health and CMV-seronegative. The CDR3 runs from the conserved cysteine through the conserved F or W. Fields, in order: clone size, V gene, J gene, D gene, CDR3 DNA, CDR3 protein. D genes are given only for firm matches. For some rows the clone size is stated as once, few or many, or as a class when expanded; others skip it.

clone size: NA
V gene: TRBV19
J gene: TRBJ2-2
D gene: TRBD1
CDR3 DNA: TGTGCCAGTAGTCCCCCCGGGACAGGGGGCATGCGAAGGACCGGGGAGCTGTTTTTT
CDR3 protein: CASSPPGTGGMRRTGELFF

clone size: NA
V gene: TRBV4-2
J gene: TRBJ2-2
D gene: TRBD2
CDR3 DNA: TGTGCCAGCAGCCAAGGAGGGGCCGGGACTAGCGGTACCGGGGAGCTGTTTTTT
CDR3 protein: CASSQGGAGTSGTGELFF

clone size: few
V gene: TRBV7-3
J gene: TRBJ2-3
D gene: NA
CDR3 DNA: TGTGCCAGCAGCTCTAGTTACACAGATACGCAGTATTTT
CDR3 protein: CASSSSYTDTQYF

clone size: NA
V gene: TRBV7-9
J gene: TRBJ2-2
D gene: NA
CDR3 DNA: TGTGCCAGCAGCTTAGTCACAGGGAGCCTTATCACCGGGGAGCTGTTTTTT
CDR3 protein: CASSLVTGSLITGELFF

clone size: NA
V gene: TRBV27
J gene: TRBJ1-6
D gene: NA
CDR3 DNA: TGTGCCAGCAGTTTGGCGGACTTTAATTCACCCCTCCACTTT
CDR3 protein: CASSLADFNSPLHF

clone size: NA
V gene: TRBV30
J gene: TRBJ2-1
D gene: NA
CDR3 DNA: TGTGCCTGTAGTAACATTATTATCGATGAGCAGTTCTTC
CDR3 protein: CACSNIIIDEQFF

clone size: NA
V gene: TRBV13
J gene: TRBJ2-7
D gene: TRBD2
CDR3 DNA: TGTGCCAGCAGCCCCAGGACTAGCGGGAGAAACCACGAGCAGTACTTC
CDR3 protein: CASSPRTSGRNHEQYF

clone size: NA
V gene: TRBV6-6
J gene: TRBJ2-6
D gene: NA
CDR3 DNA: TGTGCCAGCAGCAGGAGGTCCTCTGGGGCCAACGTCCTGACTTTC
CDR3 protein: CASSRRSSGANVLTF

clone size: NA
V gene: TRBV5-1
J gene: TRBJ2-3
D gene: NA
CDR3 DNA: TGCGCCAGCAGCTTGTTGACAGGTTGGACAGATACGCAGTATTTT
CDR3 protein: CASSLLTGWTDTQYF

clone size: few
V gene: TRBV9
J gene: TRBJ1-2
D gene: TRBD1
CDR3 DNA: TGTGCCAGCCAGGGACAGCGCCTTCGCGGCTACACCTTC
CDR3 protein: CASQGQRLRGYTF

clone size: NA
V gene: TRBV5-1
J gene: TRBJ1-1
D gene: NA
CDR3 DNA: TGCGCCAGCAGCCCTTCAGTGAACACTGAAGCTTTCTTT
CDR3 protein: CASSPSVNTEAFF

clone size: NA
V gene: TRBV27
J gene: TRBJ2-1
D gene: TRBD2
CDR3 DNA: TGTGCCAGCAGATCGGGACTAGCGGGGGCGTATGAGCAGTTCTTC
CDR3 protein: CASRSGLAGAYEQFF

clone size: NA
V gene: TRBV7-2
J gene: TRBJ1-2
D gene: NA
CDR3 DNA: TGTGCCAGCAGCTTCGACAGATACTATGGCTACACCTTC
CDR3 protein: CASSFDRYYGYTF

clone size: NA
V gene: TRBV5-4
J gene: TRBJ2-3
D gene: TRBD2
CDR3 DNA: TGTGCCAGCAGCCCGGGACTAGCGGGAGTAACAGATACGCAGTATTTT
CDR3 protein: CASSPGLAGVTDTQYF

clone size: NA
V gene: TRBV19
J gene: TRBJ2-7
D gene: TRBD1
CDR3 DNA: TGTGCCAGTAGGACCGCCGGGACAGGGGTTCACGAGCAGTACTTC
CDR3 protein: CASRTAGTGVHEQYF

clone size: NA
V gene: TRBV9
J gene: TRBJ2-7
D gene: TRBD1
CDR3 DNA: TGTGCCAGCAGCGTACTAGGGACAGGGGGCAGCCACGAGCAGTACTTC
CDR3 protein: CASSVLGTGGSHEQYF

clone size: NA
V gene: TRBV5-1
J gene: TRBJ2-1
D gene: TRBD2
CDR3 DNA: TGCGCCAGCAGCTTGGGGACTAGTAATGAGCAGTTCTTC
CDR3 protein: CASSLGTSNEQFF

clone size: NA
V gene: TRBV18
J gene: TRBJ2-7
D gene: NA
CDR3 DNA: TGTGCCAGCTCACCGGAGGGGTGGTACTCCTACGAGCAGTACTTC
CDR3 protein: CASSPEGWYSYEQYF

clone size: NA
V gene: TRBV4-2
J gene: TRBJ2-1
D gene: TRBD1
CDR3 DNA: TGTGCCAGCAGCCAACCGGGACAGACCTACAATGAGCAGTTCTTC
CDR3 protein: CASSQPGQTYNEQFF

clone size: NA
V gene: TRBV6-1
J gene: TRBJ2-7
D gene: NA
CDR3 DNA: TGTGCCAGCAGTGAAGCTTGGAGGGGAAGCTACGAGCAGTACTTC
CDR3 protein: CASSEAWRGSYEQYF

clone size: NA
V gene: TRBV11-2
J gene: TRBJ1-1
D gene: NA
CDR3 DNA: TGTGCCAGCAGGGCGGCCCTTTCAATGAACACTGAAGCTTTCTTT
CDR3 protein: CASRAALSMNTEAFF

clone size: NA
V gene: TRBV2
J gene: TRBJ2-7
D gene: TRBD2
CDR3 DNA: TGTGCCAGCGGGAGGCCAGCGGGGGTAGAACAGTACTTC
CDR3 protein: CASGRPAGVEQYF

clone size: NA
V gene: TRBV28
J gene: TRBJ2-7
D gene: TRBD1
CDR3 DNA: TGTGCCAGCAGTCGGACAGGGGCCGGTTCCTACGAGCAGTACTTC
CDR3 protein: CASSRTGAGSYEQYF

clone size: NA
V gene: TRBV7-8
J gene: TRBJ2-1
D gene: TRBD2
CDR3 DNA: TGTGCCAGCAGACGGGGGGGCTCCTACAATGAGCAGTTCTTC
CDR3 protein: CASRRGGSYNEQFF

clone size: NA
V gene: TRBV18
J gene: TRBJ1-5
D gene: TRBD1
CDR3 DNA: TGTGCCAGCTCACCGGGACAGGGGAACCACAATCAGCCCCAGCATTTT
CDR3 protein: CASSPGQGNHNQPQHF

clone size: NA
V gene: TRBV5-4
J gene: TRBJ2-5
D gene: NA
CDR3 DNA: TGTGCCAGCCACCCTCAGGAAAGTGAGACCCAGTACTTC
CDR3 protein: CASHPQESETQYF

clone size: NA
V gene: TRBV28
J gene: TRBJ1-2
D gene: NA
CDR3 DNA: TGTGCCAGCAGTTTAGTCCAGGGTGGCTATGGCTACACCTTC
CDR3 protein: CASSLVQGGYGYTF

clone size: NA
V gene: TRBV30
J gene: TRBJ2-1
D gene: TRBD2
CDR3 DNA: TGTGCCTGGAACCCCCTAGCGGGAGCCTCCTACAATGAGCAGTTCTTC
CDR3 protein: CAWNPLAGASYNEQFF

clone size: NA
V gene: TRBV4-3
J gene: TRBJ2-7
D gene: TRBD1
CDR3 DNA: TGCGCCAGCAGCCAAGACAAGGCAGGGGGTGTGGAGCAGTACTTC
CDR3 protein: CASSQDKAGGVEQYF

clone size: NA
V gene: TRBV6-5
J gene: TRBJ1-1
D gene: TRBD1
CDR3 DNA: TGTGCCAGCAGTAAACAGGGGCCCCTCACTGAAGCTTTCTTT
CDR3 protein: CASSKQGPLTEAFF

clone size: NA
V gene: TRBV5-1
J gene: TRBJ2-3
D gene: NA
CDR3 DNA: TGCGCCAGCAGCTTGGAGGGGGGCACAGATACGCAGTATTTT
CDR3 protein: CASSLEGGTDTQYF

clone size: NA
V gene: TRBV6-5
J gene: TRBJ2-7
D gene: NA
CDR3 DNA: TGTGCCAGCAGCGACACCTCCTACGAGCAGTACTTC
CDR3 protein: CASSDTSYEQYF

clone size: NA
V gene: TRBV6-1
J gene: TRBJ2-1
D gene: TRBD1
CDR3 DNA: TGTGCCAGCAGTGAGTGGGACAGGGGAAACAATGAGCAGTTCTTC
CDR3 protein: CASSEWDRGNNEQFF

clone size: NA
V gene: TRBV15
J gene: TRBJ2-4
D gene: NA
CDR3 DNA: TGTGCCACCAGCAGAGAGGCCAGGGGTTCCATTCAGTACTTC
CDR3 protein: CATSREARGSIQYF

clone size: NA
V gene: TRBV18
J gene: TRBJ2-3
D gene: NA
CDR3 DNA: TGTGCCAGCTCACCAACTCGGGGGACGAGCACAGATACGCAGTATTTT
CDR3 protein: CASSPTRGTSTDTQYF

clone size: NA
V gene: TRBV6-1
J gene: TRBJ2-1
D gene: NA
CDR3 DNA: TGTGCCAGCAGTAGAACAGGGAGCTCCTACAATGAGCAGTTCTTC
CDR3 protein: CASSRTGSSYNEQFF

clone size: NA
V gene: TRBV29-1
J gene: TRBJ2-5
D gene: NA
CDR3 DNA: TGCAGCGTTATAACGAGCGGGGAGACCCAGTACTTC
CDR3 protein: CSVITSGETQYF

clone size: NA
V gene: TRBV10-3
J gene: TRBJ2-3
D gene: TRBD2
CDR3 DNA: TGTGCCCCACAAGAGTGGCGGGAGGGGTTTTGGACAGATACGCAGTATTTT
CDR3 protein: CAPQEWREGFWTDTQYF

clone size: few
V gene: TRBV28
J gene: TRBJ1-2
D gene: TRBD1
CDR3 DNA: TGTGCCAGCCTCAGGGGGCTGGATGGCTACACCTTC
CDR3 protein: CASLRGLDGYTF

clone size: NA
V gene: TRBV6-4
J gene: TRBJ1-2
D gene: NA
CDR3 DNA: TGTGCCAGCAGTGACGTCCCGACGGGGGGCTACACCTTC
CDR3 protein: CASSDVPTGGYTF

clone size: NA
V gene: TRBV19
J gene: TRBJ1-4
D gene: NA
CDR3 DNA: TGTGCCAGTAGTATCAGGGGTACTAATGAAAAACTGTTTTTT
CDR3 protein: CASSIRGTNEKLFF

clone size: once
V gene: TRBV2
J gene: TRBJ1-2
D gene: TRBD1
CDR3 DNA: TGTGCCAGCAATTCGGATTGGGACAGCTATGGCTACACCTTC
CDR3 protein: CASNSDWDSYGYTF

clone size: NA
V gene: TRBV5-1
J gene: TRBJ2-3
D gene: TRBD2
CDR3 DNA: TGCGCCAGCAGCTTGGTAGCGGGGGGGCCAGATACGCAGTATTTT
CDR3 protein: CASSLVAGGPDTQYF

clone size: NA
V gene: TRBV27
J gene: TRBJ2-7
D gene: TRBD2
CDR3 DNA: TGTGCCAGCAGTTTATCGGGGCTAGCGGGCGTCTGGGAGCAGTACTTC
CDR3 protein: CASSLSGLAGVWEQYF

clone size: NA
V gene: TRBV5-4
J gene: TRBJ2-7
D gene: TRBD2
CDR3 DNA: TGTGCCAGCAGCCATGGGAGCGGGACCGAGCAGTACTTC
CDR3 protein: CASSHGSGTEQYF

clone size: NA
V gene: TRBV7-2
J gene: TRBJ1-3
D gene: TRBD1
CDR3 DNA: TGTGCCAGCAGCACGACAGGGGGAGACACCATATATTTT
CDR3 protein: CASSTTGGDTIYF

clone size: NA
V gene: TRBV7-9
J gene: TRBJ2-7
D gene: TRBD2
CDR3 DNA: TGTGCCAGCAGCTTAGAAATCGGGACTAGTCTATCCGCCGAGCAGTACTTC
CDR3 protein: CASSLEIGTSLSAEQYF

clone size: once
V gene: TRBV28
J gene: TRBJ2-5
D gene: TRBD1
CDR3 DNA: TGTGCCAGCAGTCGACTAAAGGACAGGGTAAAACAAGAGACCCAGTACTTC
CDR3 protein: CASSRLKDRVKQETQYF

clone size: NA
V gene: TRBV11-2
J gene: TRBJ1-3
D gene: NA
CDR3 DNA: TGTGCCAGCAGCTTAGTCCGGGGGGCTGGAAACACCATATATTTT
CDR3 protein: CASSLVRGAGNTIYF

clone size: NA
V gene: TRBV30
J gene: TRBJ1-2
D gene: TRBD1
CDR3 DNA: TGTGCCTGGGTAACCGGGACAGGGGAAAACTATGGCTACACCTTC
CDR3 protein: CAWVTGTGENYGYTF

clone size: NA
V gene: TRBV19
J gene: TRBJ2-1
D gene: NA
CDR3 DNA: TGTGCCAGTAGTCCCGGCTACAATGAGCAGTTCTTC
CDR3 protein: CASSPGYNEQFF